This is a list of T cell receptor beta chains from one sample in a study of blood T cell repertoires in COVID-19. Sequencing used immunoSEQ multiplex PCR; TCRdb keeps in-frame clones, though not all of them. The data show 250,000 to 300,000 clones, more than 80% seen once. Material: PBMCs or T cells enriched from blood (not recorded which). Source of these receptors: a woman in her thirties who had recovered from COVID-19. The CDR3 runs from the conserved cysteine through the conserved F or W. A D gene is named only where the DNA matches it firmly. Size is stated for part of the rows, as once, few or many counts, or as a class when the clone is expanded.

TRBD2,TRBV6-5,NA,TRBJ2-1,TGTGCCAGCAGCGGGACCTGGGAGGGTTACAATGAGCAGTTCTTC,CASSGTWEGYNEQFF
TRBD2,TRBV2,once,TRBJ2-5,TGTGCCAGCAGTACGGGACTAGCGGGAGAAGAGACCCAGTACTTC,CASSTGLAGEETQYF
NA,TRBV28,NA,TRBJ2-1,TGTGCCAGCAGTTTTCCAGGTCGATGGGTACAGCGGCGGCATGAGCAGTTCTTC,CASSFPGRWVQRRHEQFF
NA,TRBV28,NA,TRBJ2-7,TGTGCCAGCAGCCCCCTAGCTCTTAACAACGAGCAGTACTTC,CASSPLALNNEQYF
NA,TRBV30,NA,TRBJ1-1,TGTGCCTGGAGGGGAGGGTATGCTGAAGCTTTCTTT,CAWRGGYAEAFF
NA,TRBV6-4,NA,TRBJ1-2,TGTGCCAGCAGTGACGGCAGTAACTATGGCTACACCTTC,CASSDGSNYGYTF
NA,TRBV7-7,NA,TRBJ2-5,TGTGCTAGCAGCTTAAAGGCAGGGCAAGAGACCCAGTACTTC,CASSLKAGQETQYF
NA,TRBV7-9,NA,TRBJ1-3,TGTGCCAGCAGCCCAGGACAGCAAGGCTCTGGAAACACCATATATTTT,CASSPGQQGSGNTIYF
NA,TRBV10-2,NA,TRBJ2-5,TGCGCCAGCAGTGAGTCGGGGAGGGAGACCCAGTACTTC,CASSESGRETQYF
TRBD2,TRBV30,once,TRBJ2-1,TGTGCCTGGAGTGGGGTGCTGGGGGGGTCCTACAATGAGCAGTTCTTC,CAWSGVLGGSYNEQFF
NA,TRBV2,NA,TRBJ2-2,TGTGCCAGCAGTTCTCGGGACACAGGAACGAACACCGGGGAGCTGTTTTTT,CASSSRDTGTNTGELFF
NA,TRBV4-3,NA,TRBJ2-1,TGCGCCAGCAGCCAAGGAGCGAGCGGTAGCTCCTACAATGAGCAGTTCTTC,CASSQGASGSSYNEQFF
NA,TRBV19,NA,TRBJ2-7,TGTGCCAGTAGTGTTTCTATACCCCTTGGCGAGCAGTACTTC,CASSVSIPLGEQYF
TRBD1,TRBV30,many,TRBJ2-2,TGTGCCTGGAGTGTACCTGACAGGGACACCGGGGAGCTGTTTTTT,CAWSVPDRDTGELFF
TRBD2,TRBV9,NA,TRBJ2-3,TGTGCCAGCAGCGTAGGAAGTTGGACTAGCCGGTCTAGCACAGATACGCAGTATTTT,CASSVGSWTSRSSTDTQYF
TRBD2,TRBV5-6,once,TRBJ2-7,TGTGCCAGCAGCTTGTTCGCTCGGGGGGGAATCGAGCAGTACTTC,CASSLFARGGIEQYF
NA,TRBV6-2/TRBV6-3,NA,TRBJ1-1,TGTGCCAGCAGTTACTCGGGGGGGAACACTGAAGCTTTCTTT,CASSYSGGNTEAFF
NA,TRBV3-1/TRBV3-2,NA,TRBJ2-7,TGTGCCAGCAGCCCGAGGTCCCCCTACGAGCAGTACTTC,CASSPRSPYEQYF
TRBD2,TRBV5-4,NA,TRBJ2-7,TGTGCCAGCAGCTGGGGGACTAGCTTAAACTACGAGCAGTACTTC,CASSWGTSLNYEQYF
NA,TRBV7-2,NA,TRBJ2-1,TGTGCCAGCAGCGAACTCACTGAGCAGTTCTTC,CASSELTEQFF
NA,TRBV4-3,NA,TRBJ1-6,TGCGCCAGCAGCCAAGATGGTTCGACAGTCAAAAATTCACCCCTCCACTTT,CASSQDGSTVKNSPLHF
TRBD1,TRBV15,NA,TRBJ1-1,TGTGCCACCAGCAGTCGGACAGGGGGAAAAGGGAGGAACACTGAAGCTTTCTTT,CATSSRTGGKGRNTEAFF
NA,TRBV27,NA,TRBJ1-6,TGTGCCAGCAGTAAGACAGGCGCTAATTCACCCCTCCACTTT,CASSKTGANSPLHF
NA,TRBV18,NA,TRBJ1-1,TGTGCCAGCTCACCACCAGGCCGGGAAATGAACACTGAAGCTTTCTTT,CASSPPGREMNTEAFF
NA,TRBV11-1,NA,TRBJ2-1,TGTGCCAGCAGCTTAGGACGGAGCTCCTACAATGAGCAGTTCTTC,CASSLGRSSYNEQFF
TRBD1,TRBV7-3,NA,TRBJ1-1,TGTGCCAGCAGCTTACGGGGACAGCCGAACACTGAAGCTTTCTTT,CASSLRGQPNTEAFF
TRBD2,TRBV7-9,NA,TRBJ2-1,TGTGCCAGCAGCCCCGGACTAGTTTTTGAGCAGTTCTTC,CASSPGLVFEQFF
TRBD1,TRBV27,NA,TRBJ1-1,TGTGCCAGCAGTTTAGATTGGGACAGGGCTGGTGAAGCTTTCTTT,CASSLDWDRAGEAFF
NA,TRBV7-6,NA,TRBJ2-7,TGTGCCAGCAGTATGAGCCCCAATTACGAGCAGTACTTC,CASSMSPNYEQYF
TRBD2,TRBV6-5,NA,TRBJ2-1,TGTGCCAGCAGCCCGACTAGCGGACTCTACAATGAGCAGTTCTTC,CASSPTSGLYNEQFF
NA,TRBV7-9,NA,TRBJ2-6,TGTGCCAGCAGCTTAGTTGCGGGGGCCTCTGGGGCCAACGTCCTGACTTTC,CASSLVAGASGANVLTF
TRBD1,TRBV5-5,NA,TRBJ2-2,TGTGCCAGCAGCTTGGTCGGGCAGGGGGCCGGGGAGCTGTTTTTT,CASSLVGQGAGELFF
NA,TRBV9,NA,TRBJ2-2,TGTGCCAGCAGCGTAGAAGAGGGAATCGGGGAGCTGTTTTTT,CASSVEEGIGELFF
NA,TRBV19,NA,TRBJ1-1,TGTGCCAGTAGTATAGTTAGTCGCGGGAGGAATGAAGCTTTCTTT,CASSIVSRGRNEAFF
NA,TRBV10-2,NA,TRBJ2-1,TGCGCCAGCAGGAACAGGGAGGGGAATGAGCAGTTCTTC,CASRNREGNEQFF
NA,TRBV15,NA,TRBJ1-3,TGTGCCACCAGTACAGGCTCGGGTGGAGGAAACACCATATATTTT,CATSTGSGGGNTIYF
TRBD2,TRBV6-2/TRBV6-3,few,TRBJ2-2,TGTGCCAGCAGTTTCCCGGGACTAGCGGGCGTGAACACCGGGGAGCTGTTTTTT,CASSFPGLAGVNTGELFF
TRBD1,TRBV4-3,NA,TRBJ2-5,TGCGCCAGCAGCCATGGGACAGGGGGAAGAGAGACCCAGTACTTC,CASSHGTGGRETQYF
NA,TRBV19,NA,TRBJ1-5,TGTGCCAGTTCCCGAGACAGAGCCAATCAGCCCCAGCATTTT,CASSRDRANQPQHF
NA,TRBV3-1/TRBV3-2,NA,TRBJ2-1,TGTGCCAGCAGCCCCCCCGACGGGTCAAATGAGCAGTTCTTC,CASSPPDGSNEQFF
NA,TRBV3-1/TRBV3-2,NA,TRBJ1-3,TGTGCCAGCAGCCAGGACAGATCTGGAAACACCATATATTTT,CASSQDRSGNTIYF
NA,TRBV11-2,NA,TRBJ2-7,TGTGCCAGCAGCTTAGATAGGGGTCGATCCTACGAGCAGTACTTC,CASSLDRGRSYEQYF
TRBD1,TRBV12-5,NA,TRBJ2-7,TGTGCTAGTGGTTTGGTATCGCACCTAGGGACAGGAGACTCCTACGAGCAGTACTTC,CASGLVSHLGTGDSYEQYF
TRBD1,TRBV7-3,NA,TRBJ2-5,TGTGCCAGCAGCTTAACGGGACAGACCCAAGAGACCCAGTACTTC,CASSLTGQTQETQYF
TRBD2,TRBV4-3,many,TRBJ2-4,TGCGCCAGCAGCCCCTCGACTAGCGGCGGCAAAAACATTCAGTACTTC,CASSPSTSGGKNIQYF
TRBD1,TRBV11-2,NA,TRBJ2-7,TGTGCCAGCAGCCGCGACAGGGGCGAGGGTAGAGGCTACGAGCAGTACTTC,CASSRDRGEGRGYEQYF
NA,TRBV28,NA,TRBJ1-5,TGTGCCAGCAGTGGAATGGACAGATATAGCAATCAGCCCCAGCATTTT,CASSGMDRYSNQPQHF